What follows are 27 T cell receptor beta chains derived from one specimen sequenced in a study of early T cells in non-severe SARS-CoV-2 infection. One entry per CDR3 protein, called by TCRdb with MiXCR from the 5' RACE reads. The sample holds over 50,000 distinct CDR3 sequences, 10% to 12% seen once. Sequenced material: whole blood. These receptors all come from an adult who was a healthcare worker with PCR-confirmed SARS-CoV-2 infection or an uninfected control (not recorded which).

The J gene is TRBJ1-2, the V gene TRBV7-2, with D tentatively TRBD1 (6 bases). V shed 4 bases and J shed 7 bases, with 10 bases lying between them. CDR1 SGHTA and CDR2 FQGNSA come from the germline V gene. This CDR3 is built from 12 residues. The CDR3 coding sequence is TGTGCCAGCAGCTCACAGGGAATTGGCTACACCTTC. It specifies CASSSQGIGYTF. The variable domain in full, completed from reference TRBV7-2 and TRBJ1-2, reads GAGVSQSPSNKVTEKGKDVELRCDPISGHTALYWYRQSLGQGLEFLIYFQGNSAPDKSGLPSDRFSAERTGGSVSTLTIQRTQQEDSAVYLCASSSQGIGYTFGSGTRLTVV.

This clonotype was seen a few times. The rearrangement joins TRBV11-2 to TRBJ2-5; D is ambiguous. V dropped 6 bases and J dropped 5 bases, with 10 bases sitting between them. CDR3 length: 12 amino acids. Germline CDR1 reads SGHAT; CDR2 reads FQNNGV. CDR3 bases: TGTGCCAGCAGGCGACTTATGGAGACCCAGTACTTC. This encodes CASRRLMETQYF.

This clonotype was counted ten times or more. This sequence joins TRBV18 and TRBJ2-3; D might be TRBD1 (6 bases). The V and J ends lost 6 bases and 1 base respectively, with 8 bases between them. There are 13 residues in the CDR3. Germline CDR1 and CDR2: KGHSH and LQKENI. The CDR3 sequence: CASSRQGTDTQYF. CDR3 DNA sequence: TGTGCCAGCTCCCGACAGGGCACAGATACGCAGTATTTT.

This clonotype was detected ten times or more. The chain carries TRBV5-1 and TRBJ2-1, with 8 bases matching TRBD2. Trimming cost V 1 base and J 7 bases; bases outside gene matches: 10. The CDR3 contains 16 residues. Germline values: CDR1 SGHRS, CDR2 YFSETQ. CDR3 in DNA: TGCGCCAGCAGCTTGAGTCGTCTAGCGGGCCTTAATGAGCAGTTCTTC. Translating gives CASSLSRLAGLNEQFF.

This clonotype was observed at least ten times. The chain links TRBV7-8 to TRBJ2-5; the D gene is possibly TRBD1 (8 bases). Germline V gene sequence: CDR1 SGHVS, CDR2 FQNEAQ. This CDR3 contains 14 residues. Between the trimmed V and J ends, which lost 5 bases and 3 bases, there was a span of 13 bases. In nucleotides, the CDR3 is TGTGCCAGCAGCCACAGGGGGGGGGAAGAGACCCAGTACTTC. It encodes CASSHRGGEETQYF. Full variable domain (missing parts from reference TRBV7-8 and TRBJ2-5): GAGVSQSPRYKVAKRGQDVALRCDPISGHVSLFWYQQALGQGPEFLTYFQNEAQLDKSGLPSDRFFAERPEGSVSTLKIQRTQQEDSAVYLCASSHRGGEETQYFGPGTRLLVL.

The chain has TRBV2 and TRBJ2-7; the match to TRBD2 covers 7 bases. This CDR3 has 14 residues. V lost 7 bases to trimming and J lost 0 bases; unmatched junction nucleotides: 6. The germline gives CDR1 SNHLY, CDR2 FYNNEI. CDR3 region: CASIDGGNSYEQYF. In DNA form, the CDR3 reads TGTGCCAGCATCGACGGGGGGAACTCCTACGAGCAGTACTTC.

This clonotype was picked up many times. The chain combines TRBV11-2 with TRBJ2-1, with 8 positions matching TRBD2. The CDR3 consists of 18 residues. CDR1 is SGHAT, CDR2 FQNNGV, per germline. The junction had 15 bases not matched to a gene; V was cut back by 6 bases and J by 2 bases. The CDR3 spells CASRTPSFSGGPYNEQFF. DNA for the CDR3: TGTGCCAGCAGAACCCCCTCATTTTCGGGGGGGCCCTACAATGAGCAGTTCTTC.

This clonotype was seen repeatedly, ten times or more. The chain's CDR3 is CASSNRGNNSPLHF. CDR3 DNA: TGTGCCAGCAGTAACAGGGGGAATAATTCACCCCTCCACTTT. The rearrangement uses TRBV27 and TRBJ1-6, with 8 nucleotides matching TRBD1. CDR1 and CDR2 (germline): MNHEY, SMNVEV (reference sequence). The CDR3 has 14 amino acids. Trimming removed 5 bases from V and 5 bases from J; junction bases left unmatched: 2.

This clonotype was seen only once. The CDR3 bases are TGTGCCAGCAGCTTGAACAGGAATTCACCCCTCCACTTT. This translates into CASSLNRNSPLHF. J is TRBJ1-6 and V is TRBV11-2; D might be TRBD1 (5 bases). The CDR3 contains 13 residues. Trimming left V 3 bases short and J 7 bases short, with 7 bases between. The germline CDR1 and CDR2 sequences are SGHAT and FQNNGV.

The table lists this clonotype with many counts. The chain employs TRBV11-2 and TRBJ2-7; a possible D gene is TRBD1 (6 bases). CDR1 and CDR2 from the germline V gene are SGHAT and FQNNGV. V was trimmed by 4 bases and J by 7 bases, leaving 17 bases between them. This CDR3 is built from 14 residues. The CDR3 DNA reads TGTGCCAGCAGCTCCGACCCCAGGGGCGGGGAGCAGTACTTC. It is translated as CASSSDPRGGEQYF.

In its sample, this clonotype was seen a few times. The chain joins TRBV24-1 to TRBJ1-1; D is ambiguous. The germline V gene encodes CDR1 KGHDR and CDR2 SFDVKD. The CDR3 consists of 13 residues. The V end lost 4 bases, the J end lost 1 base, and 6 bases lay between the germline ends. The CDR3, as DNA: TGTGCCACCAGTGAAGGGCCGAACACTGAAGCTTTCTTT. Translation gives CATSEGPNTEAFF.

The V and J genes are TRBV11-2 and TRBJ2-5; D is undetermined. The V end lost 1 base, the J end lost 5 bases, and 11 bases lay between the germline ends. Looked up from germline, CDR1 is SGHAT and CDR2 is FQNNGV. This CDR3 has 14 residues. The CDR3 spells CASSLGALGETQYF. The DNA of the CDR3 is TGTGCCAGCAGCTTAGGAGCCCTAGGGGAGACCCAGTACTTC. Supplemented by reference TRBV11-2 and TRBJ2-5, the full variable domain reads EAGVAQSPRYKIIEKRQSVAFWCNPISGHATLYWYQQILGQGPKLLIQFQNNGVVDDSQLPKDRFSAERLKGVDSTLKIQPAKLEDSAVYLCASSLGALGETQYFGPGTRLLVL.

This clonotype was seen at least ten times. The CDR3 loop reads CASTFSGGKNTEAFF. In DNA form, the CDR3 reads TGTGCCAGCACCTTCTCTGGGGGAAAGAACACTGAAGCTTTCTTT. The V gene is TRBV6-6, the J gene TRBJ1-1; TRBD1 might be the D (5 bases). Trimming took 7 bases from V and 1 from J, leaving 16 bases between them. Germline lookup yields CDR1 MNHNY and CDR2 SVGAGI (reference sequence). This CDR3 comprises 15 residues.

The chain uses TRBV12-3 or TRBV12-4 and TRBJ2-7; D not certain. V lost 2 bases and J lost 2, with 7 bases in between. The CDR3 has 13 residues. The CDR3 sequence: CASSLSTAYEQYF. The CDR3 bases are TGTGCCAGCAGTTTATCTACGGCCTACGAGCAGTACTTC.

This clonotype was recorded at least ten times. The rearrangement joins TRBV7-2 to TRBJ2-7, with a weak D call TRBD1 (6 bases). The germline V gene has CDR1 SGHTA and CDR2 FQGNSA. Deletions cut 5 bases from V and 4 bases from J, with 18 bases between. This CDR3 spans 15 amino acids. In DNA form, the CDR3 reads TGTGCCAGCAGCCCCGAGTTAGGACAGTCATACGAGCAGTACTTC. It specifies CASSPELGQSYEQYF.

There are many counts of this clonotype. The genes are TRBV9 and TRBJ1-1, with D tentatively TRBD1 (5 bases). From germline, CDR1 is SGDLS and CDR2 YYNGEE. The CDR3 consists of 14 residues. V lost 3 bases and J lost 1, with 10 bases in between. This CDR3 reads CASSGDSWNTEAFF. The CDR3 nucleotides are TGTGCCAGCAGCGGGGACTCTTGGAACACTGAAGCTTTCTTT.

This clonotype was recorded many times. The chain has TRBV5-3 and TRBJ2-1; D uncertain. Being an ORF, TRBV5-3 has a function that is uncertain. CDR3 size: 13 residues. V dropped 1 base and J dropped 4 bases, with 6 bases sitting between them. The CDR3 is CARSLTAYNEQFF. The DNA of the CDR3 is TGTGCCAGAAGCTTGACAGCTTACAATGAGCAGTTCTTC.

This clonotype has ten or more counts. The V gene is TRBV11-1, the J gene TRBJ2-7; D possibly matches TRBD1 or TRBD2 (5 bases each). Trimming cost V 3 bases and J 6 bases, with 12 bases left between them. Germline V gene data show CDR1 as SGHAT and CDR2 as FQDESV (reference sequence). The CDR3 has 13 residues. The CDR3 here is CASSLVGRTEQYF. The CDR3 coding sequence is TGTGCCAGCAGCTTGGTGGGACGGACCGAGCAGTACTTC. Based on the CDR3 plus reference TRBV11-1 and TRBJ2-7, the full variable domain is EAEVAQSPRYKITEKSQAVAFWCDPISGHATLYWYRQILGQGPELLVQFQDESVVDDSQLPKDRFSAERLKGVDSTLKIQPAELGDSAMYLCASSLVGRTEQYFGPGTRLTVT.

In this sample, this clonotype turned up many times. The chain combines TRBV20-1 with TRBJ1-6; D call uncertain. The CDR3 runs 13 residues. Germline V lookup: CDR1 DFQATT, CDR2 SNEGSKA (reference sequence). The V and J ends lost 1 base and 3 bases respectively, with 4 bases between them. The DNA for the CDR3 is TGCAGTGCTAGAGGGCGCTATAATTCACCCCTCCACTTT. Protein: CSARGRYNSPLHF.

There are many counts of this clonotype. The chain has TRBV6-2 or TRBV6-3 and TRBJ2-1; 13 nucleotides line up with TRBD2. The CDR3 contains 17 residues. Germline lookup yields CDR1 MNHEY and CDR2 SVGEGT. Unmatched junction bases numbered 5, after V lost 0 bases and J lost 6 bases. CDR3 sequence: CASSYSGLAGNVNEQFF. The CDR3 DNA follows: TGTGCCAGCAGTTACTCGGGACTAGCGGGAAATGTCAATGAGCAGTTCTTC.

The CDR3 region is CASSAGDRIKNEQYF. The CDR3 nucleotides read TGTGCCAGCAGCGCAGGGGACAGGATAAAGAACGAGCAGTACTTC. V usage is TRBV3-1 and J usage is TRBJ2-7, with 8 bases lining up with TRBD1. The length of the CDR3 is 15 residues. Germline V gene data show CDR1 as LGHDT and CDR2 as YNNKEL (reference sequence). The V segment lost 5 bases and the J segment 5 bases; nucleotides outside the gene matches: 11.

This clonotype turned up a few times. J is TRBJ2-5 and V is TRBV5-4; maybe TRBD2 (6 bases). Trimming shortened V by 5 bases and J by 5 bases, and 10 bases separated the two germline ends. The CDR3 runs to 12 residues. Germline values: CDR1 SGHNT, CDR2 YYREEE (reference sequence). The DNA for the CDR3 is TGTGCCAGCAGAGGGACTGCTGAGACCCAGTACTTC. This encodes CASRGTAETQYF.

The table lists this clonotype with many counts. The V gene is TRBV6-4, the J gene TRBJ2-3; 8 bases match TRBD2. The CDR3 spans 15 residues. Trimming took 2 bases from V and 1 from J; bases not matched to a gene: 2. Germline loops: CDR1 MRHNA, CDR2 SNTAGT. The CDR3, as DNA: TGTGCCAGCAGTGACGGAGCGGGAGGCACAGATACGCAGTATTTT. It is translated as CASSDGAGGTDTQYF.

The DNA for the CDR3 is TGTGCCAGCAGCCAAGACGGGGATACGCAGTATTTT. It codes for CASSQDGDTQYF. The genes are TRBV14 and TRBJ2-3; no reliable D call. In germline, CDR1 is SGHDN, CDR2 FVKESK. The germline V and J ends were trimmed by 0 bases and 6 bases, with 4 bases remaining between them. This CDR3 comprises 12 residues.

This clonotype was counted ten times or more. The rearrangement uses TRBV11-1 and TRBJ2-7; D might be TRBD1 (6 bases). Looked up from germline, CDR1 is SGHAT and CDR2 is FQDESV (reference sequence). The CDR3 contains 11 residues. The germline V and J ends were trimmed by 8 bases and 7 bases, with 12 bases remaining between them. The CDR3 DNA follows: TGTGCCAGCGCCACAGGGATGGAGCAGTACTTC. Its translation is CASATGMEQYF.

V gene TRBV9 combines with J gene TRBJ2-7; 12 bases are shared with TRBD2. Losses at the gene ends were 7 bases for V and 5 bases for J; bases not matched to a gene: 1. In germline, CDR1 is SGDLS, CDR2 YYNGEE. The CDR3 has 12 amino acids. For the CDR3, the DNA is TGTGCCAGCCGACTAGCGGGGGACGAGCAGTACTTC. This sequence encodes CASRLAGDEQYF.

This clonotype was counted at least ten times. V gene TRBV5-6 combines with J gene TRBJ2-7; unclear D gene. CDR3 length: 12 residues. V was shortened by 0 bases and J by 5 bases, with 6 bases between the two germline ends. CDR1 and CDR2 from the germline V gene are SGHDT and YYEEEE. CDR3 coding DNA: TGTGCCAGCAGCTTGGATCGGCACGAGCAGTACTTC. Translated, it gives CASSLDRHEQYF. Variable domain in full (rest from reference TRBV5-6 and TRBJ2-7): DAGVTQSPTHLIKTRGQQVTLRCSPKSGHDTVSWYQQALGQGPQFIFQYYEEEERQRGNFPDRFSGHQFPNYSSELNVNALLLGDSALYLCASSLDRHEQYFGPGTRLTVT.